This T cell receptor beta chain was recorded in a study of blood T cell repertoires in COVID-19. This clone was detected once. This study enrolled people aged about 18 to 100 from about 24 US geographic areas. The CDR3 spans 14 residues. Germline CDR1 and CDR2: MNHEY and SVGAGI. Trimming took off 8 bases at V and 6 bases at J, with 20 bases between the two ends. Sequencing was performed with immunoSEQ multiplex PCR; in TCRdb, only in-frame clones are kept and a portion is missing. The table records fewer than 300,000 clones, approximately 91% of them present only once. This clonotype was obtained from a woman between 40 and 50 years old with acute COVID-19. Sequencing was performed on PBMCs or T cells enriched from blood (not recorded which). The chain couples TRBV6-5 to TRBJ2-7; TRBD2 might be the D (7 bases). The CDR3: CASVRGAGAVEQYF. CDR3 bases: TGTGCCAGCGTCAGAGGGGCGGGGGCGGTCGAGCAGTACTTC.